This is a list of T cell receptor beta chains from one sample in a study of shared clonotypes between healthy human individuals. Assay: immunoSEQ multiplex PCR; the TCRdb copy retains only in-frame clones and omits some. The sample has some 2.1 million clones; approximately 95% are singletons. The sequenced sample consisted of naive CD4+ T cells sorted from blood. These receptors came from a man younger than 30 in good health. Both conserved end residues are part of each CDR3. The D gene is left open where the match is weak. The size of a clone is reported for some rows only, either as once, few or many, or as a class for expanded clones.

-	TRBV6-1	TRBJ1-4	-	TGTGCCAGCAGTGAACTTTCAGGTTGGATTGAAAAACTGTTTTTT	CASSELSGWIEKLFF
-	TRBV4-1	TRBJ1-5	many	TGCGCCAGCAGCCAAGGGTCCAGCCATCAGCCCCAGCATTTT	CASSQGSSHQPQHF
TRBD2	TRBV10-3	TRBJ2-6	-	TGTGCCATCAGTGAAGCGGGGACCGGGGCCAACGTCCTGACTTTC	CAISEAGTGANVLTF
-	TRBV28	TRBJ1-4	-	TGTGCCAGCAACCCCACCGGGTCCTTTGATGAAAAACTGTTTTTT	CASNPTGSFDEKLFF
-	TRBV10-3	TRBJ1-1	-	TGTGCCATCACGGACAAGAACACTGAAGCTTTCTTT	CAITDKNTEAFF
TRBD2	TRBV7-9	TRBJ2-3	-	TGTGCCAGCAGCTCGGGAGGAGGGGCCACAGATACGCAGTATTTT	CASSSGGGATDTQYF
-	TRBV6-5	TRBJ2-7	-	TGTGCCAGCAGTTCCTCTACGCAGCAGTACTTC	CASSSSTQQYF
TRBD2	TRBV11-2	TRBJ2-7	once	TGTGCCAGCAGCTTAGCTAGGACTAGCGGGAGCGAGCAGTACTTC	CASSLARTSGSEQYF
-	TRBV6-5	TRBJ1-1	once	TGTGCCAGCACCGCGTCCGGCAGGGCTGAAGCTTTCTTT	CASTASGRAEAFF
TRBD1	TRBV9	TRBJ2-4	-	TGTGCCAGCAGCGTAGAAGGGGGCCCAGGTAACAACATTCAGTACTTC	CASSVEGGPGNNIQYF
-	TRBV5-1	TRBJ1-1	-	TGCGCCAGCAGGGTCAGCCTGAACACTGAAGCTTTCTTT	CASRVSLNTEAFF
-	TRBV7-6	TRBJ2-5	-	TGTGCCAGCAGCTTTTTTGGCCCTCCGGAGACCCAGTACTTC	CASSFFGPPETQYF
TRBD1	TRBV6-1	TRBJ1-2	-	TGTGCCAGCAGGGAACAGGGGGGCGACTATGGCTACACCTTC	CASREQGGDYGYTF
TRBD2	TRBV7-2	TRBJ2-2	once	TGTGCCAGCAGCCCCGGACTAGTTGGCGGGGAGCTGTTTTTT	CASSPGLVGGELFF
TRBD1	TRBV29-1	TRBJ2-7	-	TGCAGCGTCGGGGACAGGGGGTACGAGCAGTACTTC	CSVGDRGYEQYF
-	TRBV9	TRBJ2-5	-	TGTGCCAGCAGCGTCAGCACGACGCAAGAGACCCAGTACTTC	CASSVSTTQETQYF
-	TRBV27	TRBJ2-5	once	TGTGCCAGCAGTTTAAAGCCCCCAGCGGGGACCCAGTACTTC	CASSLKPPAGTQYF
TRBD1	TRBV28	TRBJ2-5	-	TGTGCCAGCAGTTTATTGGGACAGGTAACGACCCAGTACTTC	CASSLLGQVTTQYF
TRBD1	TRBV5-1	TRBJ1-2	-	TGCGCCAGCAGCCTCGGACAGGGGGTTGGCTACACCTTC	CASSLGQGVGYTF
TRBD2	TRBV5-1	TRBJ2-5	-	TGCGCCAGCAGCTTGGCCATGTCTAGCGGGGACCCGAGCCAAGAGACCCAGTACTTC	CASSLAMSSGDPSQETQYF
-	TRBV6-6	TRBJ2-7	-	TGTGCCAGCAGTTACACAACCTACAGGGATTACGAGCAGTACTTC	CASSYTTYRDYEQYF
TRBD1	TRBV28	TRBJ2-5	-	TGTGCCAGCAGCCATCAGGGGGTGCAAGAGACCCAGTACTTC	CASSHQGVQETQYF
-	TRBV5-3	TRBJ2-7	-	TGTGCCAGAAGCTCGGTGGGCCGGTACGAGCAGTACTTC	CARSSVGRYEQYF
-	TRBV6-5	TRBJ2-2	-	TGTGCCAGCAGTTCCCGGGAAGACACCGGGGAGCTGTTTTTT	CASSSREDTGELFF
-	TRBV6-5	TRBJ2-2	-	TGTGCCAGCAGTTACTCGCTAGCTCAGACCGGGGAGCTGTTTTTT	CASSYSLAQTGELFF
TRBD2	TRBV2	TRBJ2-6	-	TGTGCCAGCAGACCTGACTATGCGGGGGGGCCAGGGGCCAACGTCCTGACTTTC	CASRPDYAGGPGANVLTF
TRBD2	TRBV6-1	TRBJ2-5	-	TGTGCCAGCAGGGGCAGCGGGGGGCTCGTAGAGACCCAGTACTTC	CASRGSGGLVETQYF
TRBD2	TRBV2	TRBJ2-1	-	TGTGCCAGCAGTGTGACTAGCGGGAGGACTAATGAGCAGTTCTTC	CASSVTSGRTNEQFF
-	TRBV28	TRBJ1-2	-	TGTGCCAGCAGCCTCGGAGGATGGGGCTACACCTTC	CASSLGGWGYTF